The 28 T cell receptor beta chains below come from one sample, sequenced in a study of blood T cell repertoires in COVID-19. Clones were sequenced by immunoSEQ multiplex PCR, and TCRdb holds only the in-frame ones, with some missing. The repertoire holds about 160,000 clones, with about nine tenths as singletons. The sample was peripheral blood. These receptors were taken from a man aged 60 to 75 with active or convalescent COVID-19.

The rearrangement links TRBV6-2 or TRBV6-3 to TRBJ2-3; D perhaps matches TRBD1 (5 bases). With 2 bases removed from V and 3 bases from J, the gap between germline ends came to 15 bases. This CDR3 region has 16 residues. Looked up from germline, CDR1 is MNHEY and CDR2 is SVGEGT. The CDR3 sequence is CASSYLPAGSTDTQYF. DNA of the CDR3: TGTGCCAGCAGTTACCTTCCTGCAGGGTCAACAGATACGCAGTATTTT.

This chain joins TRBV14 and TRBJ1-5; perhaps TRBD1 as D (6 bases). The CDR3 spans 15 residues. Trimming pared 1 base from V and 2 bases from J, leaving 9 bases between. The germline V gene has CDR1 SGHDN and CDR2 FVKESK. The CDR3 reads CASSQASGGNQPQHF. The CDR3 bases are TGTGCCAGCAGCCAAGCTTCAGGGGGCAATCAGCCCCAGCATTTT.

The V gene is TRBV19, the J gene TRBJ1-4; a weak D match, TRBD1 (5 bases). This CDR3 is 13 amino acids long. The germline CDR1 and CDR2 sequences are LNHDA and SQIVND (reference sequence). Trimming stripped 7 bases from V and 5 bases from J, with 11 bases between. CDR3 sequence (DNA): TGTGCCAGTAAGTTCAGACAGAATGAAAAACTGTTTTTT. Its translation: CASKFRQNEKLFF. The variable domain in full, completed from reference TRBV19 and TRBJ1-4, reads DGGITQSPKYLFRKEGQNVTLSCEQNLNHDAMYWYRQDPGQGLRLIYYSQIVNDFQKGDIAEGYSVSREKKESFPLTVTSAQKNPTAFYLCASKFRQNEKLFFGSGTQLSVL.

The chain employs TRBV11-1 and TRBJ2-3, with TRBD2 as a possible D gene (6 bases). The germline V and J ends were trimmed by 5 bases and 0 bases, with 12 bases remaining between them. There are 15 residues in the CDR3. Per the germline V gene, CDR1 is SGHAT and CDR2 is FQDESV (reference sequence). The chain's CDR3 is CASSVGLPSTDTQYF. The CDR3 bases are TGTGCCAGCAGCGTTGGACTACCGAGCACAGATACGCAGTATTTT.

The rearrangement links TRBV5-1 to TRBJ1-1; no clear D gene. The CDR3 has 14 amino acids. Germline V gives CDR1 SGHRS, CDR2 YFSETQ. V was cut by 0 bases and J by 5 bases, with 11 bases left in between. CDR3 DNA: TGCGCCAGCAGCTTGGGGGAGGGAGGAACTGAAGCTTTCTTT. Translation gives CASSLGEGGTEAFF.

The chain links TRBV5-1 to TRBJ1-1, with 9 bases lining up with TRBD1. The CDR3 contains 16 residues. The germline V gene encodes CDR1 SGHRS and CDR2 YFSETQ. J lost 0 bases, V lost 4 bases, and 7 bases had no gene match. The CDR3 here is CASSQRTGVMNTEAFF. The DNA of the CDR3 is TGCGCCAGCAGCCAACGGACAGGGGTCATGAACACTGAAGCTTTCTTT.

The V call is TRBV27, the J call TRBJ2-5, with 12 bases matching TRBD1. Losses at the gene ends were 6 bases for V and 6 bases for J; bases not matched to a gene: 5. This CDR3 spans 14 amino acids. Germline V gene lookup returns CDR1 MNHEY and CDR2 SMNVEV (reference sequence). CDR3 amino acids: CASRVGQGAKTQYF. CDR3 DNA: TGTGCCAGCAGAGTGGGACAGGGGGCTAAGACCCAGTACTTC.

This rearrangement joins TRBV5-1 to TRBJ2-2; TRBD2 agrees at 7 bases. The V gene end was trimmed by 4 bases and the J gene end by 0 bases; junction bases not matched to a gene: 3. In germline, CDR1 is SGHRS, CDR2 YFSETQ. CDR3 length: 15 residues. The CDR3 spells CASSELATNTGELFF. DNA for the CDR3: TGCGCCAGCAGCGAACTAGCGACGAACACCGGGGAGCTGTTTTTT.

V is TRBV2 and J is TRBJ1-6, with 7 bases matching TRBD1. The CDR3 loop spans 14 amino acids. V lost 4 bases and J lost 6; bases outside the gene matches: 3. Germline V lookup: CDR1 SNHLY, CDR2 FYNNEI. In DNA form, the CDR3 reads TGTGCCAGCAGTGGACAGGGCAGTAATTCACCCCTCCACTTT. Its translation is CASSGQGSNSPLHF.

V and J are TRBV5-6 and TRBJ2-4, with D possibly matching TRBD2 (6 bases). The V gene lost 5 bases and the J gene lost 0 bases, with 15 bases spanning the gap. The CDR3 sequence is 16 residues long. In germline, CDR1 is SGHDT, CDR2 YYEEEE. CDR3 DNA sequence: TGTGCCAGCAGGCCCGTCGGGGGAGGAGCCAAAAACATTCAGTACTTC. This sequence encodes CASRPVGGGAKNIQYF.

The rearrangement links TRBV30 to TRBJ1-2; maybe TRBD1 (6 bases). The V end lost 5 bases, the J end lost 1 base, and 8 bases lay between the germline ends. The V gene's germline CDR1 is GTSNPN and CDR2 SVGIG (reference sequence). The CDR3 consists of 12 residues. CDR3 sequence reads: CAWLQGNYGYTF. CDR3 nucleotides: TGTGCCTGGCTACAGGGTAACTATGGCTACACCTTC.

The V call is TRBV19, the J call TRBJ1-3; 7 bases align to TRBD1. The CDR3 has 16 residues. Looked up from germline, CDR1 is LNHDA and CDR2 is SQIVND (reference sequence). V shed 5 bases, J shed 0 bases, and the junction held 7 bases outside the gene matches. The CDR3 bases are TGTGCCAGTAGTTGGGACAGTTTGAGCTCTGGAAACACCATATATTTT. This codes for CASSWDSLSSGNTIYF.

V usage is TRBV7-2 and J usage is TRBJ2-2; the match to TRBD2 covers 10 bases. The CDR3 contains 15 residues. V was clipped by 3 bases and J by 7 bases; unmatched bases: 5. CDR1 is SGHTA, CDR2 FQGNSA, per germline. CDR3 loop: CASSLASGRVGELFF. DNA for the CDR3: TGTGCCAGCAGCTTGGCAAGCGGGAGGGTCGGGGAGCTGTTTTTT.

J is TRBJ2-1 and V is TRBV27; D possibly corresponds to TRBD2 (6 bases). The CDR3 runs to 18 residues. CDR1 is MNHEY and CDR2 is SMNVEV in the germline V gene (reference sequence). V was shortened by 5 bases and J by 4 bases, with 24 bases between the two germline ends. The chain's CDR3 is CASSDTGVRIAVYNEQFF. The CDR3, as DNA: TGTGCCAGCAGTGATACTGGGGTCCGGATAGCGGTATACAATGAGCAGTTCTTC.

The chain joins TRBV5-1 to TRBJ2-1; 10 nucleotides match TRBD2. Germline V gene sequence: CDR1 SGHRS, CDR2 YFSETQ. The CDR3 is 15 residues long. With 3 bases clipped from V and 6 bases from J, the junction kept 6 bases outside the gene matches. The DNA for the CDR3 is TGCGCCAGCAGCTACCTGACTAGCGGGCCCAATGAGCAGTTCTTC. It encodes CASSYLTSGPNEQFF.

The V and J genes are TRBV4-1 and TRBJ2-7, with 7 bases matching TRBD1. J lost 2 bases, V lost 4 bases, and 8 bases had no gene match. The CDR3 runs to 15 residues. CDR1 is MGHRA and CDR2 is YSYEKL in the germline V gene. CDR3 coding DNA: TGCGCCAGCAGCCTAGAAGGACAGGAGCCCTACGAGCAGTACTTC. Its protein product is CASSLEGQEPYEQYF.

The chain carries TRBV14 and TRBJ2-6; TRBD1 might be the D (5 bases). V gave up 1 base and J gave up 0 bases, with 7 bases separating them. CDR3 length equals 16 residues. The germline V gene has CDR1 SGHDN and CDR2 FVKESK. The CDR3 loop reads CASSQVGRSGANVLTF. The CDR3 DNA reads TGTGCCAGCAGCCAAGTGGGGCGCTCTGGGGCCAACGTCCTGACTTTC.

The chain is built from TRBV19 and TRBJ1-2, with D uncertain. Trimming stripped 3 bases from V and 1 base from J, with 12 bases between. The CDR3 sequence is 15 residues long. CDR1 is LNHDA and CDR2 is SQIVND in the germline V gene (reference sequence). This CDR3 reads CASSIHEGVNYGYTF. The CDR3 nucleotides are TGTGCCAGTAGTATTCATGAGGGCGTTAACTATGGCTACACCTTC.

The chain combines TRBV27 with TRBJ1-5; D is unresolved. The CDR3 is 13 amino acids. Germline V gives CDR1 MNHEY, CDR2 SMNVEV (reference sequence). Trimming shortened V by 5 bases and J by 4 bases, and 9 bases separated the two germline ends. The DNA for the CDR3 is TGTGCCAGCAGTCCCCGGGGTAATCAGCCCCAGCATTTT. This encodes CASSPRGNQPQHF.

This clone was detected once. The chain recombines TRBV10-2 with TRBJ2-1; 7 bases agree with TRBD1. The CDR3 spans 17 residues. The junction had 7 bases not matched to a gene; V was cut back by 0 bases and J by 2 bases. The germline V gene encodes CDR1 WSHSY and CDR2 SAAADI. DNA of the CDR3: TGCGCCAGCAGTGAGTCACGACAGGGCCCCACCTACAATGAGCAGTTCTTC. Encoded protein: CASSESRQGPTYNEQFF.

The chain has TRBV11-2 and TRBJ2-1; 8 bases fit TRBD1. From germline, CDR1 is SGHAT and CDR2 FQNNGV. V trimming: 2 bases; J trimming: 2 bases; junction bases outside the gene matches: 11. CDR3 length: 18 amino acids. CDR3 bases: TGTGCCAGCAGCTTATATCGTGGACAGGGAATAACCTACAATGAGCAGTTCTTC. Amino acid sequence: CASSLYRGQGITYNEQFF.

This chain connects TRBV18 to TRBJ2-1; D not certain. There are 13 residues in the CDR3. V was clipped by 3 bases and J by 6 bases, with 9 bases between them. Germline V gene lookup returns CDR1 KGHSH and CDR2 LQKENI. CDR3 coding DNA: TGTGCCAGCTCACCGTCCCAGATCAATGAGCAGTTCTTC. Translating it yields CASSPSQINEQFF.

The chain couples TRBV14 to TRBJ2-1; 8 bases fit TRBD2. Trimming at V came to 3 bases and at J to 8 bases, leaving 15 bases not matched to a gene. Germline CDR1 is SGHDN and CDR2 is FVKESK. The CDR3 spans 17 residues. The CDR3 sequence: CASSHELLAAVRYEQFF. The CDR3 coding sequence is TGTGCCAGCAGCCACGAACTACTAGCGGCCGTACGATATGAGCAGTTCTTC.

The rearrangement uses TRBV20-1 and TRBJ1-1, with D possibly matching TRBD1 (5 bases). Trimming shortened V by 3 bases and J by 1 base, and 12 bases separated the two germline ends. CDR1 DFQATT and CDR2 SNEGSKA come from the germline V gene (reference sequence). This CDR3 contains 14 residues. The CDR3, as DNA: TGCAGTGCTAGTCGTCAGACAGCGAACACTGAAGCTTTCTTT. Translating gives CSASRQTANTEAFF.

The J gene is TRBJ2-7, the V gene TRBV7-9; 9 bases match TRBD2. The germline gives CDR1 SEHNR, CDR2 FQNEAQ (reference sequence). This CDR3 spans 18 amino acids. Trimming removed 4 bases from V and 7 bases from J; junction bases left unmatched: 20. CDR3 residues: CASSSHQAGGPAVEEQYF. Here the CDR3 DNA reads TGTGCCAGCAGCTCCCATCAGGCGGGGGGGCCTGCGGTCGAAGAGCAGTACTTC.

CDR3: CASSQDLGLAGLNEQFF. The CDR3 DNA sequence: TGTGCCAGCAGCCAAGACCTCGGACTAGCGGGACTTAATGAGCAGTTCTTC. The chain uses TRBV3-1 (or the pseudogene TRBV3-2) and TRBJ2-1; 12 nucleotides agree with TRBD2. The V gene's germline CDR1 is LGHDT and CDR2 YNNKEL (reference sequence). The CDR3 extends over 17 amino acids. V lost 0 bases and J lost 7; bases outside the gene matches: 7.

The chain recombines TRBV7-2 with TRBJ2-7, with D uncertain. This CDR3 region has 12 residues. Germline lookup yields CDR1 SGHTA and CDR2 FQGNSA. V lost 5 bases and J 2 bases, leaving 7 bases between the germline ends. CDR3 nucleotides: TGTGCCAGCAGCCCCACACCCTACGAGCAGTACTTC. Protein product: CASSPTPYEQYF.

The chain employs TRBV6-5 and TRBJ2-3; a weak D match, TRBD2 (5 bases). In germline, CDR1 is MNHEY, CDR2 SVGAGI. This CDR3 contains 11 residues. V lost 6 bases and J lost 8, with 9 bases in between. CDR3 amino acids: CASRGAGTQYF. The CDR3 DNA is TGTGCCAGCAGAGGTGCGGGTACGCAGTATTTT.